The 8 T cell receptor beta chains reported below all come from one sample, sequenced in a study of OX40 agonist ivuxolimab in advanced cancers. The library was prepared using the immunoSEQ multiplex PCR assay. The table comes from immuneACCESS by way of TCRdb, which keeps in-frame sequences with V and J called. Part of the clones is missing from these tables; in studies checked, under half for an unresolved V gene and the rest for unknown reasons. The sample records just under 95,000 clones, around 87% of which are singletons. In total, the top ten clones hold over 0.3% of the sample. This specimen was CD4+ or CD8+ T cells sorted from blood, taken in a trial of the OX40 agonist ivuxolimab. The receptors shown here come from an adult with an advanced solid tumor such as melanoma, head and neck, liver or kidney cancer.

This chain connects TRBV19 to TRBJ1-2; 8 nucleotides match TRBD1. Unmatched junction bases numbered 5, after V lost 0 bases and J lost 8 bases. The CDR3 is 14 amino acids. Germline CDR1 LNHDA, CDR2 SQIVND (reference sequence). CDR3 bases: TGTGCCAGTAGTATAGATCGTGACAGGGGCGGCTACACCTTC. Translation gives CASSIDRDRGGYTF. Drawing the rest from reference TRBV19 and TRBJ1-2, the complete variable domain is DGGITQSPKYLFRKEGQNVTLSCEQNLNHDAMYWYRQDPGQGLRLIYYSQIVNDFQKGDIAEGYSVSREKKESFPLTVTSAQKNPTAFYLCASSIDRDRGGYTFGSGTRLTVV.

This clone was counted a few times. V usage is TRBV4-3 and J usage is TRBJ2-2, with D unclear. The CDR3 spans 13 residues. Trimming took off 2 bases at V and 6 bases at J, with 7 bases between the two ends. CDR1 is LGHNA and CDR2 is YSLEER in the germline V gene. DNA for the CDR3: TGCGCCAGCAGCCAATGGCTGGCCGGGGAGCTGTTTTTT. It yields the protein CASSQWLAGELFF.

This clone came up a few times. The chain joins TRBV19 to TRBJ2-4, with 8 bases that match TRBD1. The V segment lost 6 bases and the J segment 9 bases; nucleotides outside the gene matches: 10. CDR1 LNHDA and CDR2 SQIVND come from the germline V gene (reference sequence). The CDR3 spans 14 residues. CDR3 DNA: TGTGCCAGTAGCCAGACAGGGGATATCGCCATTCAGTACTTC. It encodes CASSQTGDIAIQYF.

This clone turned up a few times. This chain links TRBV19 with TRBJ2-3; the D gene is possibly TRBD2 (5 bases). The germline V and J ends were trimmed by 3 bases and 3 bases, with 10 bases remaining between them. The CDR3 consists of 14 residues. Germline V gene data show CDR1 as LNHDA and CDR2 as SQIVND (reference sequence). CDR3 in DNA: TGTGCCAGTAGTATCGGGAAGGGAACAGATACGCAGTATTTT. Amino acids: CASSIGKGTDTQYF.

CDR3 DNA: TGTGCCAGCAGTTACACTAGCGGGGGGGCCTACAATGAGCAGTTCTTC. Protein product: CASSYTSGGAYNEQFF. The chain combines TRBV6-6 with TRBJ2-1; 13 nucleotides line up with TRBD2. Germline values: CDR1 MNHNY, CDR2 SVGAGI (reference sequence). The ends lost 2 bases at V and 2 bases at J; junction bases unmatched: 0. The CDR3 spans 16 residues.

Concerning this clone itself: This CDR3 is also generated by other DNA sequences in the sample. J is TRBJ2-7 and V is TRBV7-9; D unresolved. V gave up 5 bases and J gave up 11 bases, with 25 bases separating them. Germline V CDR1 and CDR2: SEHNR, FQNEAQ (reference sequence). The CDR3 sequence is 15 residues long. The CDR3 region has the DNA TGTGCCAGCAGCCTCTTAGGGCAGGTGTCTTCCCCCGAGTACTTC. It codes for CASSLLGQVSSPEYF.

The chain links TRBV15 to TRBJ2-3; D may be TRBD1 (6 bases). This CDR3 is 15 amino acids long. V gave up 0 bases and J gave up 2 bases, with 9 bases separating them. Per the germline V gene, CDR1 is LNHNV and CDR2 is YYDKDF (reference sequence). The CDR3 DNA sequence: TGTGCCACCAGCAGAGACAGGGGACCCACAGATACGCAGTATTTT. Protein: CATSRDRGPTDTQYF.

The V call is TRBV30, the J call TRBJ2-7; D is uncertain. The V gene lost 0 bases and the J gene lost 12 bases, with 12 bases spanning the gap. CDR1 and CDR2 from the germline V gene are GTSNPN and SVGIG (reference sequence). The CDR3 is made up of 11 amino acids. Here the CDR3 reads CAWSVASTAYF. The CDR3 nucleotides read TGTGCCTGGAGTGTCGCCTCTACGGCGTACTTC.